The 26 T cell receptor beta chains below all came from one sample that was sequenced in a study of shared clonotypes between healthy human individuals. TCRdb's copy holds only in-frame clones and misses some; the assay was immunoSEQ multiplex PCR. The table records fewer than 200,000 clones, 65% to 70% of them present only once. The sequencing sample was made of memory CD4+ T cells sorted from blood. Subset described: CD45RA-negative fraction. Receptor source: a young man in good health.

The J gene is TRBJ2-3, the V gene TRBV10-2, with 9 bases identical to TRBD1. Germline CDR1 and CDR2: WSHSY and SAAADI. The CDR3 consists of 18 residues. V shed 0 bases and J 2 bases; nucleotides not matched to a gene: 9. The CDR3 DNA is TGCGCCAGCAGTGAGTCCTGGGTCGGGACAGGGTCCACAGATACGCAGTATTTT. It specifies CASSESWVGTGSTDTQYF.

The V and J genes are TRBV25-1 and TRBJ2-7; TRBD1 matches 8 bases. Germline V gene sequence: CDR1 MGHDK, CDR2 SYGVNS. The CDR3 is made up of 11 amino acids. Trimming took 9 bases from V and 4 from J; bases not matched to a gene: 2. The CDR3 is CASQGAYEQYF. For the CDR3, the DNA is TGTGCCAGTCAGGGGGCGTACGAGCAGTACTTC.

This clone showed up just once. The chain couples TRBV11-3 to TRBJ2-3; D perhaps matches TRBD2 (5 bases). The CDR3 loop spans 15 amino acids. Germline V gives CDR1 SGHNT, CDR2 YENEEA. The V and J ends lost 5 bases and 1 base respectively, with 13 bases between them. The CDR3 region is CASSTNLGGTDTQYF. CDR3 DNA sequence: TGTGCCAGCAGCACGAACCTCGGGGGCACAGATACGCAGTATTTT.

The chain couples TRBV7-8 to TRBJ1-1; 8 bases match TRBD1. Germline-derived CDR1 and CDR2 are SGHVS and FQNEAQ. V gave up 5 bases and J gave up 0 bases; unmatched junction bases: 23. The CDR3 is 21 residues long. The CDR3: CASSARQGLLRLSEMNTEAFF. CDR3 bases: TGTGCCAGCAGCGCCAGACAGGGGCTCCTTCGGCTTTCGGAAATGAACACTGAAGCTTTCTTT.

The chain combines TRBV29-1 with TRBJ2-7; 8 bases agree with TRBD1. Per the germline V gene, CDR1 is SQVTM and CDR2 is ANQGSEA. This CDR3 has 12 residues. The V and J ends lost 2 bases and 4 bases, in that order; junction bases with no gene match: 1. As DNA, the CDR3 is TGCAGCGTTGAAAGGACAGGGTACGAGCAGTACTTC. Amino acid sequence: CSVERTGYEQYF.

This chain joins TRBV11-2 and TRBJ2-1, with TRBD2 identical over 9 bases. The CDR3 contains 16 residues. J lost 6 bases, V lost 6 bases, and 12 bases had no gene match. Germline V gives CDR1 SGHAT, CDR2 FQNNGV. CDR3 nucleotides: TGTGCCAGCAGTTTCGGTAGCGGGAGAACGTCCAATGAGCAGTTCTTC. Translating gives CASSFGSGRTSNEQFF.

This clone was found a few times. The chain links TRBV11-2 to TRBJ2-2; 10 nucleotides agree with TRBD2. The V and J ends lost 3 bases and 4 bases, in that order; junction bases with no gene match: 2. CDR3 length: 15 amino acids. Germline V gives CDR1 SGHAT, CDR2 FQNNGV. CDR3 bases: TGTGCCAGCAGCTTTTTAGCGGGAGGCACCGGGGAGCTGTTTTTT. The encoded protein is CASSFLAGGTGELFF.

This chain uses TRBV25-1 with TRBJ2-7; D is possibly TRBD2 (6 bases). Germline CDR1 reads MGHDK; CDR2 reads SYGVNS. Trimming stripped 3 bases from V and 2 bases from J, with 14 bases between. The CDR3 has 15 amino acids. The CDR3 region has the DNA TGTGCCAGCAGTGATAGCGGTTTCTCCCCCTACGAGCAGTACTTC. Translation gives CASSDSGFSPYEQYF.

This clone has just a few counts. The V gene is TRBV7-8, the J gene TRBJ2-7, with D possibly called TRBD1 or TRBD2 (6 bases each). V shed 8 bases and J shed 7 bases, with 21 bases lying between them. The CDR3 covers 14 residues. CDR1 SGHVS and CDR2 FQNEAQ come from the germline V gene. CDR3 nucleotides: TGTGCCAGCCAACTCTTGACGGGGGCAGGGGAGCAGTACTTC. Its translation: CASQLLTGAGEQYF.

As DNA, the CDR3 is TGTGCCAGCAGCTCGTTACGGTACGAGCAGTACTTC. Its protein is CASSSLRYEQYF. The chain recombines TRBV7-8 with TRBJ2-7, with unresolved D. Germline CDR1 SGHVS, CDR2 FQNEAQ. This CDR3 contains 12 residues. Trimming left V 4 bases short and J 4 bases short, with 8 bases between.

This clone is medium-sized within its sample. This chain's CDR3 is CASSLGPADYNEQFF. CDR3 nucleotides: TGCGCCAGCAGCTTGGGCCCAGCGGACTACAATGAGCAGTTCTTC. The chain couples TRBV5-1 to TRBJ2-1; possible D gene TRBD2, 5 bases. CDR1 SGHRS and CDR2 YFSETQ come from the germline V gene. The CDR3 has 15 amino acids. Trimming left V 0 bases short and J 3 bases short, with 10 bases between. The complete variable domain, with remaining parts taken from reference TRBV5-1 and TRBJ2-1, reads KAGVTQTPRYLIKTRGQQVTLSCSPISGHRSVSWYQQTPGQGLQFLFEYFSETQRNKGNFPGRFSGRQFSNSRSEMNVSTLELGDSALYLCASSLGPADYNEQFFGPGTRLTVL.

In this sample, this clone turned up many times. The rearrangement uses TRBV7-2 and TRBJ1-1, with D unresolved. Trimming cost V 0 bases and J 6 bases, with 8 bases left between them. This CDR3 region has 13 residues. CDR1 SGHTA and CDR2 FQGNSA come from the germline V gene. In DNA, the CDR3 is TGTGCCAGCAGCTTAGCGGGAGCCTCTGAAGCTTTCTTT. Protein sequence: CASSLAGASEAFF.

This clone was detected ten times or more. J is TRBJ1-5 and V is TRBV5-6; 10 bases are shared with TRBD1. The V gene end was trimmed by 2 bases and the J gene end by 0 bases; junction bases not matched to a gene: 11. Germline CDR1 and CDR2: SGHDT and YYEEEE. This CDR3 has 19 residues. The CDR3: CASSLRRQGAAYSNQPQHF. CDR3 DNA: TGTGCCAGCAGCTTAAGGAGACAGGGGGCCGCATATAGCAATCAGCCCCAGCATTTT.

DNA of the CDR3: TGTGCCAGCAGCGTAGCGCTAGCGGAAAACCAAGAGACCCAGTACTTC. Translated, it gives CASSVALAENQETQYF. This rearrangement joins TRBV9 to TRBJ2-5; TRBD2 matches at 7 bases. The CDR3 has 16 amino acids. CDR1 is SGDLS, CDR2 YYNGEE, per germline. V was pared by 0 bases and J by 0 bases, with 5 bases of the junction left unmatched.

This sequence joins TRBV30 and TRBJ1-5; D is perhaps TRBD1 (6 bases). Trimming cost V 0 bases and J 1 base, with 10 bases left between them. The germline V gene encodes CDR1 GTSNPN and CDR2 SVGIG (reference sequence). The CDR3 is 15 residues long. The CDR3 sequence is CAWSVRGLSNQPQHF. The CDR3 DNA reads TGTGCCTGGAGTGTACGGGGGCTCAGCAATCAGCCCCAGCATTTT. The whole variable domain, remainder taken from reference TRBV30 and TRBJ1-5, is SQTIHQWPATLVQPVGSPLSLECTVEGTSNPNLYWYRQAAGRGLQLLFYSVGIGQISSEVPQNLSASRPQDRQFILSSKKLLLSDSGFYLCAWSVRGLSNQPQHFGDGTRLSIL.

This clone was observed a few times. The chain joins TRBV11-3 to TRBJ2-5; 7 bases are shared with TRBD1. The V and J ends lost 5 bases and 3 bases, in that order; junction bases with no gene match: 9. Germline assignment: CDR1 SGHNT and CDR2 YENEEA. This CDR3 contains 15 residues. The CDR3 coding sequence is TGTGCCAGCAGCCTGCGAGGGGGCAGCAAAGAGACCCAGTACTTC. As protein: CASSLRGGSKETQYF.

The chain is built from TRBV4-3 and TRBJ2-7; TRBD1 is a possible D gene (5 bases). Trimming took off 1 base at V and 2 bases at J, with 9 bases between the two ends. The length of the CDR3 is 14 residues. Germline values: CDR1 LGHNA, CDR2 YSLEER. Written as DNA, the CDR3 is TGCGCCAGCAGCCAAGTCACAGGTCCCTACGAGCAGTACTTC. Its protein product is CASSQVTGPYEQYF.

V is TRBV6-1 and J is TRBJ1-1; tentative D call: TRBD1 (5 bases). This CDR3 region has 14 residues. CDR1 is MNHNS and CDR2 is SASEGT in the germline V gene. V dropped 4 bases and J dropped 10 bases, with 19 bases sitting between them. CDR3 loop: CASSGSGGLTRAFF. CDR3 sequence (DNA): TGTGCCAGCAGTGGGTCGGGGGGTTTGACGAGAGCTTTCTTT.

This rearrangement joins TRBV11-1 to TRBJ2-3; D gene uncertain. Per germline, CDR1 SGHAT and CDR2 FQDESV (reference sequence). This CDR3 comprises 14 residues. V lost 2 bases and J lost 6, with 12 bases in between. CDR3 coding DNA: TGTGCCAGCAGCTTATCCCCCGGCCCGGATACGCAGTATTTT. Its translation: CASSLSPGPDTQYF.

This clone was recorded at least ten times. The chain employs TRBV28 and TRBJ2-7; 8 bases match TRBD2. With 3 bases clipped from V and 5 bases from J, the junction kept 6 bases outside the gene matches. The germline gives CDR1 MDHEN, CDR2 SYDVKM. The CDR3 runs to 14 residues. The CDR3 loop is CASSLDGTRDEQYF. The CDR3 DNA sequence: TGTGCCAGCAGTTTGGACGGGACTAGGGACGAGCAGTACTTC.

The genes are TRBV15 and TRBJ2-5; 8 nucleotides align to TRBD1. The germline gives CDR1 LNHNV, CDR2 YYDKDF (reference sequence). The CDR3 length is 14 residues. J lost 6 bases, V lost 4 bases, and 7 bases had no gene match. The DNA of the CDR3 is TGTGCCACCAGCACAGGGGGCGGCAGACAGACCCAGTACTTC. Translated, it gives CATSTGGGRQTQYF.

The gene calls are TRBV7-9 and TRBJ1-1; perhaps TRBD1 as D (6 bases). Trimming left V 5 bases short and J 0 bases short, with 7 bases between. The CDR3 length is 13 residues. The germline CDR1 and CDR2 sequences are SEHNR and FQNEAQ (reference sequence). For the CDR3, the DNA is TGTGCCAGCAGCGGACAGTTGAACACTGAAGCTTTCTTT. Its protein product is CASSGQLNTEAFF. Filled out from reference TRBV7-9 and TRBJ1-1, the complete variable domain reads DTGVSQNPRHKITKRGQNVTFRCDPISEHNRLYWYRQTLGQGPEFLTYFQNEAQLEKSRLLSDRFSAERPKGSFSTLEIQRTEQGDSAMYLCASSGQLNTEAFFGQGTRLTVV.

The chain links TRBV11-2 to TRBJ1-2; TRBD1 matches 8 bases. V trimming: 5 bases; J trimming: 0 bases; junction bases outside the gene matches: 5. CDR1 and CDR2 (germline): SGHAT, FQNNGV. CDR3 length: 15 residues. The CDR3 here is CASSDWDRPNYGYTF. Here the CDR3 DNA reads TGTGCCAGCAGCGACTGGGACAGGCCTAACTATGGCTACACCTTC. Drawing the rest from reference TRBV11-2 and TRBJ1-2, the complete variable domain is EAGVAQSPRYKIIEKRQSVAFWCNPISGHATLYWYQQILGQGPKLLIQFQNNGVVDDSQLPKDRFSAERLKGVDSTLKIQPAKLEDSAVYLCASSDWDRPNYGYTFGSGTRLTVV.

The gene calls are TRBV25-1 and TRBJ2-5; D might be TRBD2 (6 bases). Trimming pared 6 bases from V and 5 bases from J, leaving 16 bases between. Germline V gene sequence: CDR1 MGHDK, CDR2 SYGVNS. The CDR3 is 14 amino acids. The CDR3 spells CASSPLGGVETQYF. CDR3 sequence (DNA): TGTGCCAGCAGCCCCCTGGGCGGGGTGGAGACCCAGTACTTC.

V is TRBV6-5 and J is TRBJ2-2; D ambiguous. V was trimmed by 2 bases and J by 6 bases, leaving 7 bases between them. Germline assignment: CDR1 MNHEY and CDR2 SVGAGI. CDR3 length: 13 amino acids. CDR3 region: CASSYDVSGELFF. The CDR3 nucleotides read TGTGCCAGCAGTTACGATGTCTCCGGGGAGCTGTTTTTT.

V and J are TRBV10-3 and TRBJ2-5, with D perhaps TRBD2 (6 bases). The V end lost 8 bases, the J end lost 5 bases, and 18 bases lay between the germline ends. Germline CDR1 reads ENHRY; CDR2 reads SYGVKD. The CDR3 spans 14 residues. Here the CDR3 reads CAIGIPPRGETQYF. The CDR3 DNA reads TGTGCCATCGGGATTCCGCCCCGGGGGGAGACCCAGTACTTC.